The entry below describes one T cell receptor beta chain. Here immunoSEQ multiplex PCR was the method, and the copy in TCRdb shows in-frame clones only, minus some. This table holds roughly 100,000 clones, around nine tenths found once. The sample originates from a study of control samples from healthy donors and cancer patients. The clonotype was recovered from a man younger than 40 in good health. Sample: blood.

CDR3 in DNA: TGTGCCAGCAGCCTACGGACAGGGGGAAATGAAAAACTGTTTTTT. Protein product: CASSLRTGGNEKLFF. This chain links TRBV14 with TRBJ1-4, with TRBD1 identical over 10 bases. Per the germline V gene, CDR1 is SGHDN and CDR2 is FVKESK. V dropped 4 bases and J dropped 5; count of bases not matched to a gene: 4. The CDR3 extends over 15 amino acids. Full variable domain (outside the CDR3, taken from reference TRBV14 and TRBJ1-4): EAGVTQFPSHSVIEKGQTVTLRCDPISGHDNLYWYRRVMGKEIKFLLHFVKESKQDESGMPNNRFLAERTGGTYSTLKVQPAELEDSGVYFCASSLRTGGNEKLFFGSGTQLSVL.